This passage covers 3 T cell receptor beta chains from one sample sequenced in a study of OX40 agonist ivuxolimab in advanced cancers. Method: immunoSEQ multiplex PCR; TCRdb's copy keeps in-frame clones and lacks some. The sample has around 55,000 clones; around 86% are singletons. Specimen: CD4+ or CD8+ T cells sorted from blood, collected in a trial of the OX40 agonist ivuxolimab. The receptors here all came from an adult with an advanced solid tumor such as melanoma, head and neck, liver or kidney cancer.

V usage is TRBV19 and J usage is TRBJ1-1; no reliable D call. The CDR3 has 12 residues. Trimming pared 3 bases from V and 6 bases from J, leaving 8 bases between. Germline CDR1 and CDR2: LNHDA and SQIVND (reference sequence). The CDR3 protein is CASSMIGAEAFF. As DNA, the CDR3 is TGTGCCAGTAGTATGATCGGGGCTGAAGCTTTCTTT.

V usage is TRBV7-4 and J usage is TRBJ2-3, with 9 positions matching TRBD1. Trimming at V came to 2 bases and at J to 6 bases, leaving 12 bases not matched to a gene. Germline values: CDR1 SGHVT, CDR2 SQSDAQ. This CDR3 spans 17 amino acids. CDR3 in amino acids: CASSLWETGGKEDTQYF. As DNA, the CDR3 is TGTGCCAGCAGCTTATGGGAGACAGGGGGAAAGGAGGATACGCAGTATTTT.

The chain uses TRBV28 and TRBJ2-5; possibly TRBD1 or TRBD2 for D (5 bases each). The last part of the DNA fits TRBJ2-7 better; the J call may be wrong. The germline V gene has CDR1 MDHEN and CDR2 SYDVKM. This CDR3 has 12 residues. CDR3 region: CASGTESYEQYF. The DNA for the CDR3 is TGTGCCAGCGGGACCGAATCCTACGAGCAGTACTTC.